This T cell receptor (beta chain) was sequenced for a study of esophageal squamous cell carcinoma under preoperative chemotherapy. Study as a whole: Samples included peripheral blood T cells as well as tumor-infiltrating lymphocytes.

This clonotype came up a few times. The target antigen is unknown. The time point is: after preoperative PTX-NDP chemotherapy. Preoperative chemotherapy with paclitaxel-nedaplatin was given to patients before surgery. Study findings and constraints: After treatment, tumor-infiltrating lymphocytes seemed to come partly from incoming peripheral T cells, not only local changes. Tumor-infiltrating lymphocytes showed no significant post-chemotherapy TCR diversity increase, unlike peripheral T cells.

Germline V lookup: CDR1 MGHRA, CDR2 YSYEKL. V gave up 0 bases and J gave up 4 bases, with 9 bases separating them. This CDR3 region has 14 residues. TCRdb recomputed calls from the PCR reads with MiXCR, one row per CDR3 protein. The sample lists 30,000 to 35,000 distinct CDR3 sequences, 52% occurring once. V is TRBV4-1 and J is TRBJ1-2; tentative D call: TRBD1 (6 bases). The TCR comes from a human donor with esophageal squamous cell carcinoma. The donor label of this sample is uncertain. This specimen was collected from a patient given preoperative chemotherapy. The CDR3 region is CASSQDGGAYGYTF. In DNA, the CDR3 is TGCGCCAGCAGCCAAGATGGGGGGGCCTATGGCTACACCTTC.